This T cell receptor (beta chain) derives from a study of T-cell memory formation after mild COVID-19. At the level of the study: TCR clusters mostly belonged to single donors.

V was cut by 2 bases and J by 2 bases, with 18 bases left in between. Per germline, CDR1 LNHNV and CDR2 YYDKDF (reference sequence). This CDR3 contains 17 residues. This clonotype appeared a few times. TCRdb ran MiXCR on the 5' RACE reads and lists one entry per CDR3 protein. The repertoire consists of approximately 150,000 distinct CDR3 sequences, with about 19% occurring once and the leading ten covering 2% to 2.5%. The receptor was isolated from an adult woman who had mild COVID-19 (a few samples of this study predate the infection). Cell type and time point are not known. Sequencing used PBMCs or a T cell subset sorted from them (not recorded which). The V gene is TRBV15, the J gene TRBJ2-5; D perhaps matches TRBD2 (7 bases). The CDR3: CATSRLRTVGGQETQYF. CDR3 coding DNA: TGTGCCACCAGCAGACTACGGACAGTGGGAGGGCAAGAGACCCAGTACTTC.